A selection of T cell receptor beta chains follows, all from one sample in a study of blood T cell repertoires in COVID-19. Using immunoSEQ multiplex PCR, the repertoire was profiled, and TCRdb retains in-frame clones only, with some absent. The sample has approximately 100,000 clones, 89% seen once. Specimen: peripheral blood. The receptors derive from an elderly woman in a cohort sampled during active COVID-19. CDR3s include the opening cysteine and the closing phenylalanine or tryptophan. A D gene is named only where the DNA matches it firmly. A row's size may be missing; if present it is once, few, many or a size class.

j_call	v_call	clone_size	d_call	cdr3_nt	cdr3_aa
TRBJ2-1	TRBV23-1	-	-	TGCGCCAGCAGCCCCCGGGCGTCGGGGGTGACTCGCTCCTACAATGAGCAGTTCTTC	CASSPRASGVTRSYNEQFF
TRBJ2-1	TRBV19	few	-	TGTGCCAGTAGTATGTTGACGGGATCCTACAATGAGCAGTTCTTC	CASSMLTGSYNEQFF
TRBJ2-1	TRBV5-1	-	-	TGCGCCAGCAGTCGGGCTAGCCAATACAATGAGCAGTTCTTC	CASSRASQYNEQFF
TRBJ2-4	TRBV5-1	-	-	TGCGCCAGCAGACAGCCAGCCAAAAACATTCAGTACTTC	CASRQPAKNIQYF
TRBJ2-3	TRBV27	-	-	TGTGCCAGCAGTTTTTTAGCTCACATGGGAGCAGATACGCAGTATTTT	CASSFLAHMGADTQYF
TRBJ2-5	TRBV5-6	-	TRBD1	TGTGCCAGCAGTTTTACAGGGGCCTCCCAAGAGACCCAGTACTTC	CASSFTGASQETQYF
TRBJ2-1	TRBV28	-	-	TGTGCCAGCAGTTCCCCCCTAGTTACCTACAATGAGCAGTTCTTC	CASSSPLVTYNEQFF
TRBJ2-7	TRBV28	-	-	TGTGCCAGCAGGCTGCCGGGTGCGGGGCGGTTGTGGGAGCAGTACTTC	CASRLPGAGRLWEQYF
TRBJ1-6	TRBV3-1/TRBV3-2	-	-	TGTGCCAGCAGCCAAGTGAGGCCCACCTATAATTCACCCCTCCACTTT	CASSQVRPTYNSPLHF
TRBJ2-1	TRBV6-5	-	-	TGTGCCAGCAGTAGGACCCGAGGGTACAATGAGCAGTTCTTC	CASSRTRGYNEQFF
TRBJ1-2	TRBV6-1	-	TRBD1	TGTGCCAGCAGTGACCACAGGGGGAACGGCTACACCTTC	CASSDHRGNGYTF
TRBJ2-5	TRBV18	-	TRBD2	TGTGCCAGCTCACCGTCGGGGGGGATCGTGAAGACCCAGTACTTC	CASSPSGGIVKTQYF
TRBJ1-1	TRBV7-2	-	-	TGTGCCAGCAGCTTTCCGTTGAACACTGAAGCTTTCTTT	CASSFPLNTEAFF
TRBJ2-2	TRBV11-1	-	-	TGTGCCACCTCACAGGGCGCGAACACCGGGGAGCTGTTTTTT	CATSQGANTGELFF
TRBJ2-1	TRBV18	few	TRBD1	TGTGCCAGCTCACCAGGGATACAGGGGAGTGCCAATGAGCAGTTCTTC	CASSPGIQGSANEQFF
TRBJ1-4	TRBV28	-	-	TGTGCCAGCAGTTTGGTCAGGACTAATGAAAAACTGTTTTTT	CASSLVRTNEKLFF
TRBJ1-2	TRBV23-1	medium-sized	TRBD1	TGCGCCAGCAGTCTTAGGACAGGGACGAACTATGGCTACACCTTC	CASSLRTGTNYGYTF
TRBJ2-1	TRBV3-1/TRBV3-2	-	TRBD2	TGTGCCAGCAGCCGTCGCGGGAGCTACAATGAGCAGTTCTTC	CASSRRGSYNEQFF
TRBJ1-3	TRBV7-8	-	-	TGTGCCAGCAGCTCCAGGCCGCCATATCCCTTCTCTGGAAACACCATATATTTT	CASSSRPPYPFSGNTIYF
TRBJ1-1	TRBV9	-	TRBD1	TGTGCCAGCAGCGCTGCGTGGACAGGAGAAGCTTTCTTT	CASSAAWTGEAFF
TRBJ2-1	TRBV9	once	-	TGTGCCAGCAGCCCTCTCCTTGCGAGCTCCTACAATGAGCAGTTCTTC	CASSPLLASSYNEQFF
TRBJ2-1	TRBV10-2	-	TRBD2	TGCGCCAGCAGTGAGGGGACTAGCGAGTACAATGAGCAGTTCTTC	CASSEGTSEYNEQFF
TRBJ2-6	TRBV10-2	-	TRBD1	TGCGCCAGCAATATCGGGACAGGGGTAGCTGGGGCCAACGTCCTGACTTTC	CASNIGTGVAGANVLTF
TRBJ2-1	TRBV5-1	once	TRBD1	TGCGCCAGCAGTTCCTCCGGGACAGGGTCCTACAATGAGCAGTTCTTC	CASSSSGTGSYNEQFF
TRBJ1-3	TRBV3-1/TRBV3-2	-	-	TGTGCCAGCAGCCAAGTACAGGGAAACACCATATATTTT	CASSQVQGNTIYF
TRBJ1-3	TRBV7-2	-	TRBD1	TGTGCCAGCAGCTCCCAGGGACAGGGGATCGGAAACACCATATATTTT	CASSSQGQGIGNTIYF
TRBJ2-5	TRBV7-6	-	-	TGTGCCAGCAGCTCTATGGGGAGCGGTATCCAAGAGACCCAGTACTTC	CASSSMGSGIQETQYF
TRBJ2-4	TRBV28	-	-	TGTGCCAGCAGGATACGACAGGCGGTTAGAAACATTCAGTACTTC	CASRIRQAVRNIQYF
TRBJ1-4	TRBV28	-	-	TGTGCCACGCGGACAGTAACTAATGAAAAACTGTTTTTT	CATRTVTNEKLFF
TRBJ1-6	TRBV4-2	-	-	TGTGCCAGCAGCCCCCGGACAGACCTTTATAATTCACCCCTCCACTTT	CASSPRTDLYNSPLHF
TRBJ2-1	TRBV24-1	-	TRBD2	TGTGCCACCAGTTCCCGGACTAGCGGGGGGAGCTCCTACAATGAGCAGTTCTTC	CATSSRTSGGSSYNEQFF
TRBJ2-1	TRBV4-1	-	TRBD1	TGCGCCAGCAGCCAAGTAGGGGGCGCGGGCAATGAGCAGTTCTTC	CASSQVGGAGNEQFF
TRBJ1-2	TRBV5-1	-	-	TGCGCCAGCAGCTTGGCCGCAGATAACTATGGCTACACCTTC	CASSLAADNYGYTF
TRBJ2-3	TRBV7-6	-	-	TGTGCCAGCAGCTTAGCGCACGGGGGCACAGATACGCAGTATTTT	CASSLAHGGTDTQYF
TRBJ2-7	TRBV10-1	-	-	TGCGCCAGCAGTGCCTCAGGGTCAGAGTACGAGCAGTACTTC	CASSASGSEYEQYF
TRBJ2-7	TRBV3-1/TRBV3-2	once	TRBD1	TGTGCCAGCAGCCAAGGGACAGGAATCTACGAGCAGTACTTC	CASSQGTGIYEQYF
TRBJ1-5	TRBV7-9	few	-	TGTGCCAGCAGCGCCAACGGGGTTCTAGGTGAGCCCCAGCATTTT	CASSANGVLGEPQHF
TRBJ2-1	TRBV19	-	TRBD2	TGTGCCAGTAGTAGGACCTTAGCGGGAGGGCGTCATGAGCAGTTCTTC	CASSRTLAGGRHEQFF
TRBJ2-1	TRBV29-1	-	-	TGCAGCCTACTCCCCGGGAGCAATGAGCAGTTCTTC	CSLLPGSNEQFF
TRBJ2-3	TRBV12-5	-	TRBD1	TGTGCTAGTGGTTTGACAACAGGGGGGTCTAGCACAGATACGCAGTATTTT	CASGLTTGGSSTDTQYF
TRBJ2-6	TRBV6-1	once	TRBD1	TGTGCCAGCAGTGAGTACGGGACAGGGGTTTCTGGGGCCAACGTCCTGACTTTC	CASSEYGTGVSGANVLTF
TRBJ1-4	TRBV28	once	TRBD1	TGTGCCAGCATAACAGGGGCAACTAATGAAAAACTGTTTTTT	CASITGATNEKLFF
TRBJ2-7	TRBV14	-	-	TGTGCCAGCAGCCCGCACAGGGAATCCTACGAGCAGTACTTC	CASSPHRESYEQYF
TRBJ1-5	TRBV5-1	-	TRBD1	TGCGCCAGCAGCTTAGGCGGGACAGAAAATCAGCCCCAGCATTTT	CASSLGGTENQPQHF
TRBJ2-3	TRBV28	-	TRBD2	TGTGCCAGCAGGTCCCCCGGCGGGGGGAGCACAGATACGCAGTATTTT	CASRSPGGGSTDTQYF
TRBJ2-1	TRBV3-1/TRBV3-2	once	TRBD1	TGTGCCAGCAGCCAGGGAAGGGACAGGGGGGGTGAGCAGTTCTTC	CASSQGRDRGGEQFF
TRBJ1-6	TRBV3-1/TRBV3-2	-	-	TGTGCCAGCAGTGCAAGGGGAGGGGATAATTCACCCCTCCACTTT	CASSARGGDNSPLHF
TRBJ2-5	TRBV18	once	TRBD2	TGTGCCAGCTCACGCGGGACTAGCGGGAGTGGGCAAGAGACCCAGTACTTC	CASSRGTSGSGQETQYF
TRBJ2-7	TRBV7-2	once	TRBD2	TGTGCCAGCAGCTTAGTTGGTAGCGGGAACTCCTACGAGCAGTACTTC	CASSLVGSGNSYEQYF
TRBJ1-2	TRBV19	-	-	TGTGCCAGTAGTTTGCCGCCTTCGGTCGATGGCTACACCTTC	CASSLPPSVDGYTF
TRBJ2-2	TRBV5-1	-	-	TGCGCCAGCAGCTTGCACGGATGGCAGGGTAGCACCGGGGAGCTGTTTTTT	CASSLHGWQGSTGELFF
TRBJ2-1	TRBV7-2	-	-	TGTGCCAGCAGCCCCATGGGACTGGCTGGAAATGAGCAGTTCTTC	CASSPMGLAGNEQFF
TRBJ2-7	TRBV21-1	-	-	TGTGCCAGCATAGGGACAGGGAGGAAAAACGAGCAGTACTTC	CASIGTGRKNEQYF
TRBJ1-4	TRBV7-8	-	-	TGTGCCAGCAGCTTAGCGCCGGGGAGGGGTGAAAAACTGTTTTTT	CASSLAPGRGEKLFF
TRBJ2-7	TRBV11-2	-	-	TGTGCCAGCAGGCCCCGAGGAGGTGGAGGAAAGGGGGTAGGTGTCGAGCAGTACTTC	CASRPRGGGGKGVGVEQYF
TRBJ1-3	TRBV18	once	TRBD1	TGTGCCAGCTCACCCGGTGTCCCGGGACAGTTTGAAAACACCATATATTTT	CASSPGVPGQFENTIYF
TRBJ1-2	TRBV29-1	-	TRBD1	TGCAGCGCGGGGGACAGGGAAAAAAGCTACACCTTC	CSAGDREKSYTF
TRBJ2-3	TRBV4-2	-	-	TGTGCCAGCAGCCAAGATCCAGCAAGGGGTCCAGATACGCAGTATTTT	CASSQDPARGPDTQYF